These 20 T cell receptor beta chains were sequenced from one sample in a study of shared clonotypes between healthy human individuals. Produced via immunoSEQ multiplex PCR; TCRdb's table is partial and in-frame only. Of about 2.4 million clones in the sample, 80% to 95% were seen once. Sample: naive CD4+ T cells from PBMCs. The sample's subset: CD45RA+ positively selected. These receptors all come from a man aged 18 to 30 in good health. Some clones in this sample may be carry-over from other donors' samples.

V is TRBV7-2 and J is TRBJ2-1, with D perhaps matching TRBD2 (8 bases). Trimming stripped 5 bases from V and 4 bases from J, with 24 bases between. The CDR3 sequence is 18 residues long. Germline CDR1 is SGHTA and CDR2 is FQGNSA. DNA for the CDR3: TGTGCCAGCAGCCCTACCGGCGGGAGGCAGGGGGGATACAATGAGCAGTTCTTC. Its protein is CASSPTGGRQGGYNEQFF.

The chain uses TRBV4-1 and TRBJ2-4; TRBD2 agrees at 11 bases. This CDR3 is 22 amino acids long. With V trimmed by 1 base and J by 3 bases, 20 bases remained unmatched. The V gene's germline CDR1 is MGHRA and CDR2 YSYEKL. The CDR3 here is CASSQGSGPGTSGSQGKNIQYF. The CDR3 coding sequence is TGCGCCAGCAGCCAAGGGTCCGGCCCTGGGACTAGCGGATCTCAGGGCAAAAACATTCAGTACTTC.

This sequence joins TRBV2 and TRBJ2-1; the D call may be TRBD1 or TRBD2 (6 bases each). CDR1 is SNHLY and CDR2 is FYNNEI in the germline V gene. V was clipped by 7 bases and J by 0 bases, with 13 bases between them. The CDR3 covers 15 residues. The CDR3 nucleotides read TGTGCCAGCAAGGGGGGCGGTAACTCCTACAATGAGCAGTTCTTC. It specifies CASKGGGNSYNEQFF.

The chain has TRBV6-5 and TRBJ1-2; D remains unclear. V lost 0 bases and J lost 8, with 10 bases in between. Germline CDR1 reads MNHEY; CDR2 reads SVGAGI. CDR3 size: 13 residues. The CDR3 sequence: CASSYSAVMGYTF. The CDR3 bases are TGTGCCAGCAGTTACTCCGCGGTCATGGGCTACACCTTC.

Note on this clone: Other DNA sequences in the same sample also yield this CDR3. This chain joins TRBV5-4 and TRBJ2-3; 11 nucleotides line up with TRBD2. This CDR3 has 15 amino acids. Germline trimming cut 4 bases from V and 6 bases from J; bases unmatched to any gene: 7. Germline loops: CDR1 SGHNT, CDR2 YYREEE (reference sequence). CDR3 sequence reads: CASSRTSGSSDTQYF. The CDR3 nucleotides are TGTGCCAGCAGCCGCACTAGCGGGAGTAGTGATACGCAGTATTTT. Using reference TRBV5-4 and TRBJ2-3 for the parts outside the CDR3, the full variable domain is ETGVTQSPTHLIKTRGQQVTLRCSSQSGHNTVSWYQQALGQGPQFIFQYYREEENGRGNFPPRFSGLQFPNYSSELNVNALELDDSALYLCASSRTSGSSDTQYFGPGTRLTVL.

This clone was seen only once. This chain uses TRBV5-1 with TRBJ2-7; maybe TRBD1 (5 bases). Deletions cut 1 base from V and 3 bases from J, with 17 bases between. Germline V gives CDR1 SGHRS, CDR2 YFSETQ. The CDR3 length is 16 residues. The CDR3 loop is CASSLSSGRVGYEQYF. DNA of the CDR3: TGCGCCAGCAGCTTGTCCTCGGGCAGGGTGGGCTACGAGCAGTACTTC.

The genes are TRBV5-1 and TRBJ2-3; 10 bases agree with TRBD2. CDR3 length: 17 amino acids. Looked up from germline, CDR1 is SGHRS and CDR2 is YFSETQ. Germline trimming cut 4 bases from V and 0 bases from J; bases unmatched to any gene: 8. This CDR3 is CASSPIKTSGSTDTQYF. CDR3 bases: TGCGCCAGCAGCCCCATTAAGACTAGCGGGAGCACAGATACGCAGTATTTT.

The rearrangement joins TRBV19 to TRBJ1-2; 9 bases fit TRBD1. The CDR3 has 16 amino acids. Germline loops: CDR1 LNHDA, CDR2 SQIVND (reference sequence). The junction had 8 bases not matched to a gene; V was cut back by 6 bases and J by 0 bases. In DNA, the CDR3 is TGTGCCAGTAGAGTCTTGGGGACAGGGCCTAACTATGGCTACACCTTC. Translating it yields CASRVLGTGPNYGYTF.

This clone came up a few times. The genes are TRBV6-5 and TRBJ2-2, with 11 bases lining up with TRBD2. Germline V gives CDR1 MNHEY, CDR2 SVGAGI. V gave up 6 bases and J gave up 3 bases; unmatched junction bases: 0. This CDR3 is 14 amino acids long. The CDR3: CASRLAGDTGELFF. For the CDR3, the DNA is TGTGCCAGCAGACTAGCGGGAGACACCGGGGAGCTGTTTTTT.

This rearrangement joins TRBV5-5 to TRBJ1-5; D gene ambiguous. The V gene lost 0 bases and the J gene lost 4 bases, with 8 bases spanning the gap. The CDR3 consists of 14 residues. Germline-derived CDR1 and CDR2 are SGHKS and YYEKEE (reference sequence). CDR3 amino acids: CASSLGSANQPQHF. CDR3 nucleotides: TGTGCCAGCAGCTTGGGGTCAGCTAATCAGCCCCAGCATTTT.

This chain joins TRBV28 and TRBJ1-5; D unclear. The CDR3 sequence is 15 residues long. V gave up 5 bases and J gave up 2 bases, with 13 bases separating them. The germline V gene has CDR1 MDHEN and CDR2 SYDVKM. CDR3 sequence: CASSPRGEGNQPQHF. CDR3 nucleotides: TGTGCCAGCAGTCCCCGCGGGGAGGGCAATCAGCCCCAGCATTTT.

The V gene is TRBV10-1, the J gene TRBJ2-7, with 8 bases lining up with TRBD2. The ends lost 3 bases at V and 0 bases at J; junction bases unmatched: 7. This CDR3 is built from 16 residues. Per germline, CDR1 WNHNN and CDR2 SYGVQD (reference sequence). The CDR3 is CASSDYGREASYEQYF. Here the CDR3 DNA reads TGCGCCAGCAGTGATTATGGGCGGGAGGCCTCCTACGAGCAGTACTTC.

The chain uses TRBV9 and TRBJ2-1; a weak D match, TRBD2 (6 bases). The V end lost 6 bases, the J end lost 4 bases, and 17 bases lay between the germline ends. The germline gives CDR1 SGDLS, CDR2 YYNGEE. The CDR3 has 15 amino acids. CDR3 DNA: TGTGCCAGCAACCTAATGGGAGGCGATTACAATGAGCAGTTCTTC. Translating gives CASNLMGGDYNEQFF.

This chain links TRBV11-3 with TRBJ2-5, with D uncertain. The CDR3 loop spans 13 amino acids. V lost 1 base, J lost 9 bases, and 12 bases lay in between. Germline values: CDR1 SGHNT, CDR2 YENEEA. The CDR3 nucleotides read TGTGCCAGCAGCTTAGGGACCTATGAGGCCCAGTACTTC. This codes for CASSLGTYEAQYF.

The chain links TRBV30 to TRBJ1-6, with D hard to call. The V end lost 0 bases, the J end lost 9 bases, and 12 bases lay between the germline ends. CDR3 length: 14 residues. Germline values: CDR1 GTSNPN, CDR2 SVGIG (reference sequence). The DNA of the CDR3 is TGTGCCTGGAGTGTACGGGCCTTGGCTTCACCCCTCCACTTT. It yields the protein CAWSVRALASPLHF.

The rearrangement uses TRBV19 and TRBJ2-7; no clear D. The V end lost 4 bases, the J end lost 5 bases, and 12 bases lay between the germline ends. The CDR3 totals 13 residues. The germline V gene has CDR1 LNHDA and CDR2 SQIVND (reference sequence). The CDR3 DNA reads TGTGCCAGTAGTAATCGGGCACGCCACGAGCAGTACTTC. Residues: CASSNRARHEQYF. Variable domain in full (rest from reference TRBV19 and TRBJ2-7): DGGITQSPKYLFRKEGQNVTLSCEQNLNHDAMYWYRQDPGQGLRLIYYSQIVNDFQKGDIAEGYSVSREKKESFPLTVTSAQKNPTAFYLCASSNRARHEQYFGPGTRLTVT.

The V call is TRBV18, the J call TRBJ2-2; D call uncertain. Germline V gene data show CDR1 as KGHSH and CDR2 as LQKENI. Trimming left V 2 bases short and J 0 bases short, with 10 bases between. This CDR3 has 16 amino acids. The CDR3 loop is CASSPSQSANTGELFF. The DNA of the CDR3 is TGTGCCAGCTCACCAAGTCAGAGCGCGAACACCGGGGAGCTGTTTTTT.

The chain has TRBV2 and TRBJ1-2; D perhaps matches TRBD1 (5 bases). Looked up from germline, CDR1 is SNHLY and CDR2 is FYNNEI. V was cut by 8 bases and J by 3 bases, with 13 bases left in between. The CDR3 loop spans 13 amino acids. In nucleotides, the CDR3 is TGTGCCAGCGCCCAGCAGGGTGACTATGGCTACACCTTC. It is translated as CASAQQGDYGYTF. The full variable domain, its missing parts supplied by reference TRBV2 and TRBJ1-2, is EPEVTQTPSHQVTQMGQEVILRCVPISNHLYFYWYRQILGQKVEFLVSFYNNEISEKSEIFDDQFSVERPDGSNFTLKIRSTKLEDSAMYFCASAQQGDYGYTFGSGTRLTVV.

This chain joins TRBV29-1 and TRBJ2-5, with 15 bases that match TRBD2. Germline V CDR1 and CDR2: SQVTM, ANQGSEA. The CDR3 length is 16 residues. J was trimmed by 6 bases and V by 6 bases; bases with no gene match: 11. CDR3 region: CSVGTSGRPGAKTQYF. CDR3 DNA: TGCAGCGTGGGGACTAGCGGGAGGCCTGGTGCGAAGACCCAGTACTTC.

Comments on this clone: This sample includes further DNA sequences coding for the same CDR3. The chain recombines TRBV5-1 with TRBJ2-7, with TRBD1 matching over 7 bases. V was pared by 3 bases and J by 3 bases, with 3 bases of the junction left unmatched. Germline loops: CDR1 SGHRS, CDR2 YFSETQ. The CDR3 spans 13 residues. This CDR3 reads CASSSTGDYEQYF. The CDR3 region has the DNA TGCGCCAGCAGCTCAACAGGGGACTACGAGCAGTACTTC.